The clone carrying this T cell receptor (beta chain) was picked up one time. These data come from a study of technical replicates of blood from four donors. The protocol was immunoSEQ multiplex PCR, while the TCRdb copy is restricted to in-frame clones and leaves out a portion. This sample has 70,000 or so clones; 91% occur once, and the top ten carry 0.35% to 0.45%. The CDR3 is 12 amino acids. V shed 5 bases and J 14 bases; nucleotides not matched to a gene: 7. The germline CDR1 and CDR2 sequences are MDHEN and SYDVKM. Sequenced: T cells isolated from PBMCs. This chain uses TRBV28 with TRBJ2-1, with TRBD2 identical over 9 bases. The sequence was collected from a human donor in good health. Some clones in this sample may be carry-over from other donors' samples. The CDR3 region has the DNA TGTGCCAGCAGTCCCTATCCTAGCGGGGAGTTCTTC. It yields the protein CASSPYPSGEFF.